Shown below are 24 T cell receptor beta chains from a single sample sequenced in a study of PD-1 blockade in classical Hodgkin lymphoma. Sequencing was performed with immunoSEQ multiplex PCR; in TCRdb, only in-frame clones are kept and a portion is missing. The sample holds roughly 19,000 clones, about 88% seen once. Every patient was affected by relapse after autologous stem cell transplantation, while exposure to brentuximab vedotin was not uniform. The sample was peripheral blood mononuclear cells (PBMCs), taken at baseline. The receptors stem from a human donor with classical Hodgkin lymphoma.

The gene calls are TRBV10-1 and TRBJ1-1; TRBD1 is a possible D gene (6 bases). V shed 2 bases and J shed 3 bases, with 16 bases lying between them. Germline V CDR1 and CDR2: WNHNN, SYGVQD (reference sequence). The CDR3 length is 16 residues. CDR3 DNA: TGCGCCAGCAGTGAGAGCAGGGGAGCGGGGGACACTGAAGCTTTCTTT. Protein product: CASSESRGAGDTEAFF.

As DNA, the CDR3 is TGTGCCAGTAGTATAGCCTGGGCCGCGGGGGAGCAGTTCTTC. As protein: CASSIAWAAGEQFF. This chain uses TRBV19 with TRBJ2-1; D is perhaps TRBD2 (6 bases). The CDR3 spans 14 residues. V lost 1 base to trimming and J lost 10 bases, with 14 bases between them. Germline lookup yields CDR1 LNHDA and CDR2 SQIVND (reference sequence). The full variable domain, in which reference TRBV19 and TRBJ2-1 provide the parts outside the CDR3, is DGGITQSPKYLFRKEGQNVTLSCEQNLNHDAMYWYRQDPGQGLRLIYYSQIVNDFQKGDIAEGYSVSREKKESFPLTVTSAQKNPTAFYLCASSIAWAAGEQFFGPGTRLTVL.

The genes are TRBV5-8 and TRBJ2-7; tentative D call: TRBD1 (5 bases). The germline CDR1 and CDR2 sequences are SGHTS and YDEGEE. This CDR3 contains 14 residues. V lost 2 bases to trimming and J lost 3 bases, with 12 bases between them. CDR3 sequence reads: CASSFGDRYYEQYF. For the CDR3, the DNA is TGTGCCAGCAGCTTTGGAGACAGATACTACGAGCAGTACTTC.

The chain uses TRBV12-5 and TRBJ1-4, with D possibly matching TRBD1 (5 bases). The ends were cut back, 8 bases at V and 8 bases at J, with 15 bases in the middle. CDR1 is LGHNT and CDR2 is FRNRAP in the germline V gene. CDR3 length: 13 residues. This chain's CDR3 is CASCRGAGEKLFF. The CDR3 coding sequence is TGTGCTAGTTGCCGTGGAGCAGGGGAAAAACTGTTTTTT.

The rearrangement links TRBV10-3 to TRBJ1-2; 7 bases are shared with TRBD1. Per the germline V gene, CDR1 is ENHRY and CDR2 is SYGVKD. Trimming removed 6 bases from V and 3 bases from J; junction bases left unmatched: 13. This CDR3 has 16 amino acids. CDR3 region: CAIRPTGSLVDYGYTF. The CDR3, as DNA: TGTGCCATCAGACCGACAGGGAGTCTAGTAGACTATGGCTACACCTTC.

V usage is TRBV28 and J usage is TRBJ2-7; weak D call: TRBD2 (7 bases). The CDR3 length is 15 residues. CDR1 is MDHEN, CDR2 SYDVKM, per germline. The V end was cut by 2 bases, the J end by 0 bases, with 11 bases between. The CDR3 DNA is TGTGCCAGCAGTTTAGCGGGGGCCGGCTCCTACGAGCAGTACTTC. Protein sequence: CASSLAGAGSYEQYF.

The rearrangement links TRBV18 to TRBJ2-7, with D possibly being TRBD2 (6 bases). Germline V gives CDR1 KGHSH, CDR2 LQKENI. With 2 bases removed from V and 2 bases from J, the gap between germline ends came to 13 bases. CDR3 length: 15 residues. In DNA form, the CDR3 reads TGTGCCAGCTCACCAGGGGCCAGGGAGGCCTACGAGCAGTACTTC. Translation gives CASSPGAREAYEQYF.

The J gene is TRBJ1-1, the V gene TRBV7-2; D uncertain. The germline gives CDR1 SGHTA, CDR2 FQGNSA. The CDR3 has 14 residues. Trimming left V 1 base short and J 4 bases short, with 10 bases between. In nucleotides, the CDR3 is TGTGCCAGCAGCTTAGGCGGCCCCTTCACTGAAGCTTTCTTT. Translation gives CASSLGGPFTEAFF.

This chain connects TRBV7-9 to TRBJ2-6; D could derive from TRBD1 or TRBD2 (5 bases each). The CDR3 contains 12 residues. The germline gives CDR1 SEHNR, CDR2 FQNEAQ (reference sequence). V was shortened by 4 bases and J by 18 bases, with 16 bases between the two germline ends. The CDR3 sequence is CASSSAGTKETF. The CDR3 nucleotides read TGTGCCAGCAGCTCTGCCGGGACGAAGGAGACTTTC. Full variable domain (outside the CDR3, taken from reference TRBV7-9 and TRBJ2-6): DTGVSQNPRHKITKRGQNVTFRCDPISEHNRLYWYRQTLGQGPEFLTYFQNEAQLEKSRLLSDRFSAERPKGSFSTLEIQRTEQGDSAMYLCASSSAGTKETFGAGSRLTVL.

DNA for the CDR3: TGTGCCAGCAGTTACGTAACGAACACTGAAGCTTTCTTT. Its translation is CASSYVTNTEAFF. This chain links TRBV6-6 with TRBJ1-1, with D unresolved. Germline-derived CDR1 and CDR2 are MNHNY and SVGAGI (reference sequence). CDR3 length: 13 amino acids. The V end was cut by 2 bases, the J end by 1 base, with 5 bases between.

The genes are TRBV7-9 and TRBJ1-4, with a possible D match to TRBD1 (5 bases). The CDR3 is 15 amino acids. V shed 2 bases and J shed 6 bases, with 13 bases lying between them. In germline, CDR1 is SEHNR, CDR2 FQNEAQ (reference sequence). The CDR3 region is CASSLRPQGDEKLFF. The CDR3 DNA follows: TGTGCCAGCAGCTTAAGGCCGCAGGGTGATGAAAAACTGTTTTTT.

This rearrangement joins TRBV11-2 to TRBJ1-5; D unclear. V was trimmed by 5 bases and J by 4 bases, leaving 15 bases between them. Looked up from germline, CDR1 is SGHAT and CDR2 is FQNNGV. The CDR3 is 15 amino acids. The CDR3 DNA follows: TGTGCCAGCAGCCTCGCCCCGGAAAGGAATCAGCCCCAGCATTTT. This codes for CASSLAPERNQPQHF.

This chain joins TRBV9 and TRBJ2-1, with no clear D. Germline values: CDR1 SGDLS, CDR2 YYNGEE. V was clipped by 0 bases and J by 10 bases, with 8 bases between them. This CDR3 contains 12 residues. The CDR3 nucleotides read TGTGCCAGCAGCGTAGGTGGTAGCGAGCAGTTCTTC. Its translation is CASSVGGSEQFF.

This clone showed up just a few times. The V gene is TRBV7-2, the J gene TRBJ2-7; 7 bases align to TRBD1. The CDR3 sequence is 15 residues long. V was clipped by 4 bases and J by 0 bases; unmatched bases: 6. Germline CDR1 SGHTA, CDR2 FQGNSA. The chain's CDR3 is CASSSQTGSSYEQYF. In DNA form, the CDR3 reads TGTGCCAGCAGCTCGCAGACAGGGAGCTCCTACGAGCAGTACTTC. Supplemented by reference TRBV7-2 and TRBJ2-7, the full variable domain reads GAGVSQSPSNKVTEKGKDVELRCDPISGHTALYWYRQSLGQGLEFLIYFQGNSAPDKSGLPSDRFSAERTGGSVSTLTIQRTQQEDSAVYLCASSSQTGSSYEQYFGPGTRLTVT.

The chain links TRBV5-4 to TRBJ2-3; 8 positions match TRBD1. Germline loops: CDR1 SGHNT, CDR2 YYREEE (reference sequence). This CDR3 contains 14 residues. With 7 bases clipped from V and 4 bases from J, the junction kept 8 bases outside the gene matches. The CDR3 region has the DNA TGTGCCAGCCGGCCGGGACAGGAAGCAGATACGCAGTATTTT. Translating it yields CASRPGQEADTQYF.

This sequence joins TRBV28 and TRBJ2-2; 8 nucleotides line up with TRBD1. CDR1 and CDR2 from the germline V gene are MDHEN and SYDVKM. With 10 bases clipped from V and 2 bases from J, the junction kept 9 bases outside the gene matches. The CDR3 extends over 15 amino acids. CDR3 residues: CATTRAGGNTGELFF. In nucleotides, the CDR3 is TGTGCCACTACCCGGGCAGGGGGCAACACCGGGGAGCTGTTTTTT.

J is TRBJ2-3 and V is TRBV9; D unclear. This CDR3 region has 14 residues. Germline V gene lookup returns CDR1 SGDLS and CDR2 YYNGEE. Trimming removed 0 bases at V and 2 bases at J, with 7 bases between. The DNA of the CDR3 is TGTGCCAGCAGCGTAGCGCGTGTCACAGATACGCAGTATTTT. This sequence encodes CASSVARVTDTQYF.

V usage is TRBV19 and J usage is TRBJ2-1; 9 positions match TRBD1. The CDR3 has 14 residues. With 7 bases clipped from V and 5 bases from J, the junction kept 6 bases outside the gene matches. The germline V gene encodes CDR1 LNHDA and CDR2 SQIVND (reference sequence). CDR3 in DNA: TGTGCCAGTAAGGGACAGGGTACCGACAATGAGCAGTTCTTC. Translation gives CASKGQGTDNEQFF.

This clone was recorded only once. The chain links TRBV4-1 to TRBJ2-1; D is unresolved. CDR1 and CDR2 from the germline V gene are MGHRA and YSYEKL. Trimming took off 5 bases at V and 8 bases at J, with 7 bases between the two ends. The CDR3 spans 11 residues. CDR3: CASSRVDEQFF. The CDR3, as DNA: TGCGCCAGCAGCAGAGTAGATGAGCAGTTCTTC.

The genes are TRBV4-3 and TRBJ2-1; weak D call: TRBD2 (6 bases). Germline V gene lookup returns CDR1 LGHNA and CDR2 YSLEER. The V gene lost 2 bases and the J gene lost 6 bases, with 14 bases spanning the gap. This CDR3 region has 15 residues. CDR3 residues: CASSQLETSFNEQFF. The DNA for the CDR3 is TGCGCCAGCAGCCAATTGGAGACTAGTTTCAATGAGCAGTTCTTC.

The DNA for the CDR3 is TGTGCCAGCAGCCAGGTTTTCGGGACAGGGGACAATGAGCAGTTCTTC. This encodes CASSQVFGTGDNEQFF. This rearrangement joins TRBV13 to TRBJ2-1; 10 bases agree with TRBD1. The CDR3 runs to 16 residues. Germline V gene lookup returns CDR1 PRHDT and CDR2 FYEKMQ (reference sequence). The V gene end was trimmed by 5 bases and the J gene end by 5 bases; junction bases not matched to a gene: 9.

This chain uses TRBV9 with TRBJ2-1; 7 bases align to TRBD1. This CDR3 is 16 amino acids long. Trimming cost V 0 bases and J 1 base; bases outside gene matches: 4. Germline values: CDR1 SGDLS, CDR2 YYNGEE. CDR3 amino acids: CASSVGQGYSYNEQFF. CDR3 nucleotide sequence: TGTGCCAGCAGCGTAGGACAGGGATATTCCTACAATGAGCAGTTCTTC.

The rearrangement joins TRBV10-3 to TRBJ1-2; TRBD1 is a possible D gene (5 bases). V lost 11 bases and J 3 bases, leaving 16 bases between the germline ends. Germline V lookup: CDR1 ENHRY, CDR2 SYGVKD. The CDR3 runs 13 residues. The CDR3 coding sequence is TGTGCCTCTCGTTGGGGGGAAGACTATGGCTACACCTTC. It yields the protein CASRWGEDYGYTF.

The chain joins TRBV21-1 to TRBJ1-5. TRBV21-1 is deemed a pseudogene. The CDR3 is made up of 18 amino acids. CDR3 loop: CASSKAPLAGSGNQPQHF. As DNA, the CDR3 is TGTGCCAGCAGCAAAGCCCCCTTGGCGGGGTCGGGCAATCAGCCCCAGCATTTT.